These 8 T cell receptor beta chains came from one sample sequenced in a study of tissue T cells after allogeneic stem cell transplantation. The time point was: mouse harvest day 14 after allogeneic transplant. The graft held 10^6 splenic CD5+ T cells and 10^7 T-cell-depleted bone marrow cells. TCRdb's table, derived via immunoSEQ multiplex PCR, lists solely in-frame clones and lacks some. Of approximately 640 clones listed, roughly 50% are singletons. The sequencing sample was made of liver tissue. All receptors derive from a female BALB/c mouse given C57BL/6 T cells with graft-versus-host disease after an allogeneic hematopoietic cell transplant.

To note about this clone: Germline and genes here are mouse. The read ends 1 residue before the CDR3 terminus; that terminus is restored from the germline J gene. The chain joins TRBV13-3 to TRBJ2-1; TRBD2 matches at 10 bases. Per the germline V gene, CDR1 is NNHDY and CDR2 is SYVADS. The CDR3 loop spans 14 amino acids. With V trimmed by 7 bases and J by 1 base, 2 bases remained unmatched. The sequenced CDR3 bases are TGTGCCAGCGGACTGGGGGCAAACTATGCTGAGCAGTTC. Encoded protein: CASGLGANYAEQF. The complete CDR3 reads CASGLGANYAEQFF.

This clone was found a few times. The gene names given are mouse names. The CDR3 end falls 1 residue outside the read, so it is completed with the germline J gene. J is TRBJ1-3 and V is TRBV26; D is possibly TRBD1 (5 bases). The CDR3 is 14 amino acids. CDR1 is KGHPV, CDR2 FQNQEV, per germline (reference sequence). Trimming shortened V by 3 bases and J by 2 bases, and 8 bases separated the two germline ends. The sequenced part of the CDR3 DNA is TGTGCCAGCAGTCTACGGGGGACTGGAAATACGCTCTAT. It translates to CASSLRGTGNTLY. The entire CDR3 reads CASSLRGTGNTLYF.

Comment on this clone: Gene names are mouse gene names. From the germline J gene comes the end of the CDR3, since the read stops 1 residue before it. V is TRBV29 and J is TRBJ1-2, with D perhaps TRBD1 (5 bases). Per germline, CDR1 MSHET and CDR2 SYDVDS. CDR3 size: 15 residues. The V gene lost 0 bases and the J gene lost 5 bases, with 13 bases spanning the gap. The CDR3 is CASSLSSQGRSDYTF. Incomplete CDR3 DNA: TGTGCTAGCAGTTTATCGAGTCAGGGCCGGTCCGACTACACC.

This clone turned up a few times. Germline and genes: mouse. CDR3 sequence reads: CTCSADLRGAYEQYF. Partial CDR3 DNA: TGCACCTGCAGTGCAGATCTTCGAGGGGCCTATGAACAGTAC. The rearrangement joins TRBV1 to TRBJ2-7; possibly TRBD1 for D (5 bases). The CDR3 extends 1 residue past the end of the read, so its final part is completed from the germline J gene. The V end was cut by 0 bases, the J end by 2 bases, with 11 bases between. This CDR3 is built from 15 residues. Looked up from germline, CDR1 is NSQYPW and CDR2 is LRSPGD (reference sequence).

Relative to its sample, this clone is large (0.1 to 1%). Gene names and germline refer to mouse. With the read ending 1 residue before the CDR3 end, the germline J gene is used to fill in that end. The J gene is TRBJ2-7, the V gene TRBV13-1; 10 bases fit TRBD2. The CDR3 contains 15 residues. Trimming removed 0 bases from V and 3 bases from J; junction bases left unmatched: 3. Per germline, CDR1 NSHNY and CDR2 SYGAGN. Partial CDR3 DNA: TGTGCCAGCAGTGATGCCGGGACTGGGGACTATGAACAGTAC. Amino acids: CASSDAGTGDYEQY. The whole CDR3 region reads CASSDAGTGDYEQYF.

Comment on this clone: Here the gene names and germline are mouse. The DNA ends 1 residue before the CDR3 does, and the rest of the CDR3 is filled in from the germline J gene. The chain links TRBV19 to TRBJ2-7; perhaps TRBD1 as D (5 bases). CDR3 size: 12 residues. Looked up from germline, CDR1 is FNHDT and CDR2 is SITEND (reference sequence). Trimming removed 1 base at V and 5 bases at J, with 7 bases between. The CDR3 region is CASSIPGHEQYF. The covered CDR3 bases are TGTGCCAGCAGTATACCAGGGCATGAACAGTAC.

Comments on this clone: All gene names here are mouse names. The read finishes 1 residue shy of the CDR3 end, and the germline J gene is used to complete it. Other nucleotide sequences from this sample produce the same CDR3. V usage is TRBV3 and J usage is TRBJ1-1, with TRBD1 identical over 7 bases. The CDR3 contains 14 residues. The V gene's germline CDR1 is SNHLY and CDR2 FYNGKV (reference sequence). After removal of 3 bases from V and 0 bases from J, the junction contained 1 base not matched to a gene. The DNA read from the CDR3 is TGTGCCAGCAGCTTCGGGACAGCAAACACAGAAGTCTTC. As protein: CASSFGTANTEVF. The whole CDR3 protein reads CASSFGTANTEVFF. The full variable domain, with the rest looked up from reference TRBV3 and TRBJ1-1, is GPKVLQIPSHQIIDMGQMVTLNCDPVSNHLYFYWYKQILGQQMEFLVNFYNGKVMEKSKLFKDQFSVERPDGSYFTLKIQPTALEDSAVYFCASSFGTANTEVFFGKGTRLTVV.

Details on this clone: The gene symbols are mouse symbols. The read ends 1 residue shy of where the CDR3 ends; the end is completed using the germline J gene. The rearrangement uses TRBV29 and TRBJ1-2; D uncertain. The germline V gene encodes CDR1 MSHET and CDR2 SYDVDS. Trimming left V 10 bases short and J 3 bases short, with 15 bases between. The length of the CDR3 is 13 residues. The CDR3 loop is CATRLPQYSDYTF. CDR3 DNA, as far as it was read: TGTGCTACCCGTTTACCCCAGTACTCCGACTACACC.